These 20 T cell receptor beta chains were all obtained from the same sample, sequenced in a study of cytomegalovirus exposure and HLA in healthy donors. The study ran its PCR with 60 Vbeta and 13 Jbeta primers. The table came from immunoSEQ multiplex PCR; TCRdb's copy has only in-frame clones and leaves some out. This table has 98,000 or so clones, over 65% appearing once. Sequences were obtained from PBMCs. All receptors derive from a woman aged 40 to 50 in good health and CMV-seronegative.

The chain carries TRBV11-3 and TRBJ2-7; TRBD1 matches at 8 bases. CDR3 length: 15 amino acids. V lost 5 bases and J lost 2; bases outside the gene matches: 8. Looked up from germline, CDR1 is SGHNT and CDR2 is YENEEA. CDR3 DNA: TGTGCCAGCAGCGTTTGGACAGGGTCTACCTACGAGCAGTACTTC. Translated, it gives CASSVWTGSTYEQYF.

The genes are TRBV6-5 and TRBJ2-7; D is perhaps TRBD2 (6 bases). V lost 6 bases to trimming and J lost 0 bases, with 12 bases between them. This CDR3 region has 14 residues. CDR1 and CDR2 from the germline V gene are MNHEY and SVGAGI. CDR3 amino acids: CASRDSGISYEQYF. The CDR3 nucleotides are TGTGCCAGCAGGGATAGCGGTATCTCCTACGAGCAGTACTTC.

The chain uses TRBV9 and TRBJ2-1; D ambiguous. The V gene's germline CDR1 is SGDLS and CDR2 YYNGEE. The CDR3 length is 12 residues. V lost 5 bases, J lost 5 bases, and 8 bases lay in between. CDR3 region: CASSSANNEQFF. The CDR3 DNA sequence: TGTGCCAGCAGTTCCGCGAACAATGAGCAGTTCTTC.

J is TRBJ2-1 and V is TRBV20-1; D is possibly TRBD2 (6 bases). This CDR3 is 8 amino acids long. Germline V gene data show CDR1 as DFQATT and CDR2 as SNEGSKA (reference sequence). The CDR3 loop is CSPGGQFF. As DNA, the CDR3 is TGCAGCCCCGGGGGGCAGTTCTTC.

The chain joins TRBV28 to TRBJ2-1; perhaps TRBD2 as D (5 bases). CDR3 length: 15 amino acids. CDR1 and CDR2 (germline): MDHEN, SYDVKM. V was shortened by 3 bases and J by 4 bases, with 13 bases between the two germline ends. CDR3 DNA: TGTGCCAGCAGTTTTCGAGGCCGGAGGTACAATGAGCAGTTCTTC. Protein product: CASSFRGRRYNEQFF.

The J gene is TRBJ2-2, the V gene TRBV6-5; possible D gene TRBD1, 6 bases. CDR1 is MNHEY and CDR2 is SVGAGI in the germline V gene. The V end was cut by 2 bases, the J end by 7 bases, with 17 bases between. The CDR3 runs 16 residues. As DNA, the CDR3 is TGTGCCAGCAGTTACACGGCCACAGGGATGAGCGGGGAGCTGTTTTTT. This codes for CASSYTATGMSGELFF.

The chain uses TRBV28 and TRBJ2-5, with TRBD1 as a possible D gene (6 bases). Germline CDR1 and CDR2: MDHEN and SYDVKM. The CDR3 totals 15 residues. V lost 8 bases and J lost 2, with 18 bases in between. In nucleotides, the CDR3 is TGTGCCAGCGAATTCCGGACAGCCCTTCAAGAGACCCAGTACTTC. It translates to CASEFRTALQETQYF.

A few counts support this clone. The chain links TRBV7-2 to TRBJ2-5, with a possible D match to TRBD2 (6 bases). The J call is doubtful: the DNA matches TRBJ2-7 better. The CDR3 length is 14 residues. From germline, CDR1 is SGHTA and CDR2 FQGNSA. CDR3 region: CASSRRRGVYEQYF. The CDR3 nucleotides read TGTGCCAGCAGCCGTAGGAGGGGTGTATACGAGCAGTACTTC.

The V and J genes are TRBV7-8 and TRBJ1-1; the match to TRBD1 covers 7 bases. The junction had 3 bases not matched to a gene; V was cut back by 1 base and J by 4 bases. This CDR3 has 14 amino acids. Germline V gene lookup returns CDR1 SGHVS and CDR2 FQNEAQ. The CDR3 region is CASSLEGARTEAFF. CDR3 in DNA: TGTGCCAGCAGCTTAGAGGGGGCGCGCACTGAAGCTTTCTTT.

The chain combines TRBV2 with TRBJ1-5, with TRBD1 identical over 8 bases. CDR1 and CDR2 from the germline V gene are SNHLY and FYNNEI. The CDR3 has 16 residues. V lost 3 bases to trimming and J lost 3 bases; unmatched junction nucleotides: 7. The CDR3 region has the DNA TGTGCCAGCAGTGATAGCTACAGGGGGAACAATCAGCCCCAGCATTTT. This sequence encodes CASSDSYRGNNQPQHF.

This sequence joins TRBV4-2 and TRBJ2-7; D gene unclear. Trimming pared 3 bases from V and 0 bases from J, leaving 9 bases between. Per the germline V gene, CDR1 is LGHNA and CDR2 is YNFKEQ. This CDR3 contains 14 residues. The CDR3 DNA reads TGTGCCAGCAGCCAGGTGGAGAACTCCTACGAGCAGTACTTC. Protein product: CASSQVENSYEQYF.

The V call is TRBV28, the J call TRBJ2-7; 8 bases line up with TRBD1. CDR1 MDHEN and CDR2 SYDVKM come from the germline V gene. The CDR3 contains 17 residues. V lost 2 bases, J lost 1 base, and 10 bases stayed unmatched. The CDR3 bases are TGTGCCAGCAGTTTACCCCCCGGGACAGGAAATTCCTACGAGCAGTACTTC. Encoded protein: CASSLPPGTGNSYEQYF.

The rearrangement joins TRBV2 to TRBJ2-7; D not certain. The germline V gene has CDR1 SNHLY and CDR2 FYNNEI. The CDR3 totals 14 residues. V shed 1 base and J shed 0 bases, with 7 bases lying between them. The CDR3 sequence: CASSEVGSSYEQYF. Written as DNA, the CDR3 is TGTGCCAGCAGTGAAGTGGGCAGCTCCTACGAGCAGTACTTC.

CDR3: CASSVGPTTEGGNEQFF. DNA for the CDR3: TGTGCCAGCAGCGTAGGACCCACTACGGAGGGTGGAAATGAGCAGTTCTTC. The chain combines TRBV9 with TRBJ2-1; maybe TRBD2 (6 bases). Germline-derived CDR1 and CDR2 are SGDLS and YYNGEE. Trimming left V 0 bases short and J 7 bases short, with 20 bases between. The CDR3 sequence is 17 residues long.

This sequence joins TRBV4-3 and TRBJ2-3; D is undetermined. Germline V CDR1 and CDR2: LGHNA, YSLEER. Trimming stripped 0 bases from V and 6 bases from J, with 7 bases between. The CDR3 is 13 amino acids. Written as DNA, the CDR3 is TGCGCCAGCAGCCAAGACTGGCGGGATACGCAGTATTTT. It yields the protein CASSQDWRDTQYF.

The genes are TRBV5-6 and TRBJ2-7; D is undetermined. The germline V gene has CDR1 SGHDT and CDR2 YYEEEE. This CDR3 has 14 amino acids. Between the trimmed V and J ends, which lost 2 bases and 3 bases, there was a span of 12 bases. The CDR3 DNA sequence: TGTGCCAGCAGCTTATTATCCCCTTACTACGAGCAGTACTTC. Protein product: CASSLLSPYYEQYF.

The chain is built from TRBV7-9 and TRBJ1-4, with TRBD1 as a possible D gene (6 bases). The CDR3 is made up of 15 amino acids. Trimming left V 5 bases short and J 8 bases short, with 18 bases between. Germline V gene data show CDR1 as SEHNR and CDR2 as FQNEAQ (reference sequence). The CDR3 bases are TGTGCCAGCAGCCACCTACAGGGTTTTGGCGAAAAACTGTTTTTT. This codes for CASSHLQGFGEKLFF.

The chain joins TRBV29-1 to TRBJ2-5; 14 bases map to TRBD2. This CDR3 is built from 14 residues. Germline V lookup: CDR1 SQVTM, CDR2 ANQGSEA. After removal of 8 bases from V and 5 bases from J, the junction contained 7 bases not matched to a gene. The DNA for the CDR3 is TGCAGCACTATGGGACTAGCGGGAGTGGAGACCCAGTACTTC. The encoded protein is CSTMGLAGVETQYF.

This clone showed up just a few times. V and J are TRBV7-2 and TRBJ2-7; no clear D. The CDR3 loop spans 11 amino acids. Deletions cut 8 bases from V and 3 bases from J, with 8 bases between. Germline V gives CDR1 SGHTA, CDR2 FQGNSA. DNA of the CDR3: TGTGCCAGCGGTAGACACTACGAGCAGTACTTC. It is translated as CASGRHYEQYF.

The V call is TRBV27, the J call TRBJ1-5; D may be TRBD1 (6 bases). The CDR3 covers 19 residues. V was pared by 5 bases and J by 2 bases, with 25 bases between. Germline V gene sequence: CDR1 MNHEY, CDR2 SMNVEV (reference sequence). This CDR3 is CASSPLLRTAGRGNQPQHF. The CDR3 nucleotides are TGTGCCAGCAGTCCCCTTCTCAGGACAGCCGGGAGGGGCAATCAGCCCCAGCATTTT.